This T cell receptor (beta chain) was sequenced for a study of shared clonotypes between healthy human individuals. Study-wide context: Donors were a couple of women and a few men aged 18 to 49.

On ten immunoSEQ deep assay plates, unsorted PBMC DNA was sequenced. The assay was immunoSEQ multiplex PCR, and TCRdb's table has in-frame clones only and misses some. This sample has roughly 490,000 clones, with over 60% found just once. The CDR3 covers 15 residues. V dropped 4 bases and J dropped 3 bases, with 16 bases sitting between them. Per the germline V gene, CDR1 is MDHEN and CDR2 is SYDVKM. This clone was counted a few times. This chain uses TRBV28 with TRBJ2-7; D is perhaps TRBD2 (5 bases). The receptor was isolated from a woman between 40 and 55 years old in good health. Some clones in this sample may be carry-over from other donors' samples. The specimen was PBMCs. The CDR3 coding sequence is TGTGCCAGCAGTTCCCCTAAGCGGACGCTCTACGAGCAGTACTTC. This gives the protein CASSSPKRTLYEQYF.